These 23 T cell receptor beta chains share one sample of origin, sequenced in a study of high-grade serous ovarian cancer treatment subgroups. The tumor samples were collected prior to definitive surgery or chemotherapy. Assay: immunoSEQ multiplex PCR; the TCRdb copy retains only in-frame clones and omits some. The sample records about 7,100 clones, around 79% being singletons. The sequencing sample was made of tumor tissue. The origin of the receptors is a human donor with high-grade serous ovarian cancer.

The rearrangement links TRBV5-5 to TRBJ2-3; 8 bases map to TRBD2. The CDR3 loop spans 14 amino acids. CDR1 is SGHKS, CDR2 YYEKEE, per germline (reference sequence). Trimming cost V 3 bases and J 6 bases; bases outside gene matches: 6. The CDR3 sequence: CASSWAAGADTQYF. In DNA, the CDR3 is TGTGCCAGCAGCTGGGCAGCGGGGGCGGATACGCAGTATTTT. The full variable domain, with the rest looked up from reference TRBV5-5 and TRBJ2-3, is DAGVTQSPTHLIKTRGQQVTLRCSPISGHKSVSWYQQVLGQGPQFIFQYYEKEERGRGNFPDRFSARQFPNYSSELNVNALLLGDSALYLCASSWAAGADTQYFGPGTRLTVL.

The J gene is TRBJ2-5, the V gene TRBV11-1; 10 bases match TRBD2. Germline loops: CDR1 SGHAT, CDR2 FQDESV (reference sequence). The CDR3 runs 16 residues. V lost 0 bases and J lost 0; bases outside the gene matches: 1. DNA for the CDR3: TGTGCCAGCAGCTTAGCTAGCGGGGGGTACCAAGAGACCCAGTACTTC. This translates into CASSLASGGYQETQYF.

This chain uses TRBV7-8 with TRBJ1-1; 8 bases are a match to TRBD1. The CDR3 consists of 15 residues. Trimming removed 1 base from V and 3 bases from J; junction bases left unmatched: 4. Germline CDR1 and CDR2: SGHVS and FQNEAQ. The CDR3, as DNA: TGTGCCAGCAGCTTAGGTCAGGGGGCTTACACTGAAGCTTTCTTT. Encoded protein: CASSLGQGAYTEAFF.

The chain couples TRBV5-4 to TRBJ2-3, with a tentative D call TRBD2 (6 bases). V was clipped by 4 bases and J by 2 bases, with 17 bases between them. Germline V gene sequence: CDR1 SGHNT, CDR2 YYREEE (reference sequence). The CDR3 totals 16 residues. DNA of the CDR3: TGTGCCAGCAGCGAGGGACTCAATATAATCACAGATACGCAGTATTTT. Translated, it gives CASSEGLNIITDTQYF.

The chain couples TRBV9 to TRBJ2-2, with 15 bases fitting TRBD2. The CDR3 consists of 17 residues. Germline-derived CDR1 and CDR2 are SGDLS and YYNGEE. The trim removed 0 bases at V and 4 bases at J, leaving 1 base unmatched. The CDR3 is CASSVGTSGGATGELFF. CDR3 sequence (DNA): TGTGCCAGCAGCGTAGGGACTAGCGGGGGGGCCACCGGGGAGCTGTTTTTT.

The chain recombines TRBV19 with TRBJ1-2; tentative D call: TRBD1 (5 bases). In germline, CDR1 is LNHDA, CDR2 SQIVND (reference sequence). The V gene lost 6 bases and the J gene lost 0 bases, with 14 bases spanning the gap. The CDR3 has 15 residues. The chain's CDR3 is CASSPRDGPNYGYTF. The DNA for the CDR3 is TGTGCCAGTAGCCCCCGGGACGGCCCTAACTATGGCTACACCTTC.

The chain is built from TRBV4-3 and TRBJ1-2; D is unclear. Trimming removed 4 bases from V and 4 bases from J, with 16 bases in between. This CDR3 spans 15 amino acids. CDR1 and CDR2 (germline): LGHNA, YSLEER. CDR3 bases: TGCGCCAGCAGCCGAAATTCATGGGGAACCTATGGCTACACCTTC. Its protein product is CASSRNSWGTYGYTF.

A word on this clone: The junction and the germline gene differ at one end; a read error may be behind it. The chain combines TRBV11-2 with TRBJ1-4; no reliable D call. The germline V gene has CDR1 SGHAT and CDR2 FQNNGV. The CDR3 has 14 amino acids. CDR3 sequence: CASRLGLTNEKLFF. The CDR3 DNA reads TGTGCCAGCAGATTAGGGCTAACTAATGAAAAACTGTTTTTT.

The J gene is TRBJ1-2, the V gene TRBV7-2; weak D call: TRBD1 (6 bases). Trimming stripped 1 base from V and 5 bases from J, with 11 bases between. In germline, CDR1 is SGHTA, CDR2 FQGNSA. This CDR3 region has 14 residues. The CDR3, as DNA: TGTGCCAGCAGCTTAGACAGGGCTGTTTATGGCTACACCTTC. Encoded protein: CASSLDRAVYGYTF.

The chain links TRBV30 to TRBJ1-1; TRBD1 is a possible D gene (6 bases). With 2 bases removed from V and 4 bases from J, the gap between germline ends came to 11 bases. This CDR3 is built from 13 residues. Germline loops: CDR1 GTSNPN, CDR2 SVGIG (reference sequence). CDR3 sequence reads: CAWSRQVGTEAFF. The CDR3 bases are TGTGCCTGGAGTCGACAGGTAGGCACTGAAGCTTTCTTT.

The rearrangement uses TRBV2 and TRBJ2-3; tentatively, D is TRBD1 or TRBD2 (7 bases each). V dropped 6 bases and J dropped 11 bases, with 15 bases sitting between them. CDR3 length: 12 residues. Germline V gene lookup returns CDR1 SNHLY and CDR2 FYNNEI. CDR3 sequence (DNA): TGTGCCAGCAGCCTCGACAGGGAGGGGCAGTATTTT. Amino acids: CASSLDREGQYF.

The CDR3 region is CSGDPSGETQYF. The CDR3 DNA follows: TGCAGCGGTGACCCTTCGGGGGAGACCCAGTACTTC. J is TRBJ2-5 and V is TRBV29-1; the D gene is possibly TRBD2 (5 bases). Germline loops: CDR1 SQVTM, CDR2 ANQGSEA. Trimming shortened V by 7 bases and J by 5 bases, and 14 bases separated the two germline ends. The CDR3 covers 12 residues. The full variable domain, completed using reference TRBV29-1 and TRBJ2-5, is SAVISQKPSRDICQRGTSLTIQCQVDSQVTMMFWYRQQPGQSLTLIATANQGSEATYESGFVIDKFPISRPNLTFSTLTVSNMSPEDSSIYLCSGDPSGETQYFGPGTRLLVL.

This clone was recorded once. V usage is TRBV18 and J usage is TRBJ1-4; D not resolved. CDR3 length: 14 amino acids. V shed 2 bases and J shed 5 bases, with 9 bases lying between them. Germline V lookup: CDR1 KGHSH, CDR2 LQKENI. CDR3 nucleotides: TGTGCCAGCTCACCAGACCATCAGAATGAAAAACTGTTTTTT. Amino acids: CASSPDHQNEKLFF.

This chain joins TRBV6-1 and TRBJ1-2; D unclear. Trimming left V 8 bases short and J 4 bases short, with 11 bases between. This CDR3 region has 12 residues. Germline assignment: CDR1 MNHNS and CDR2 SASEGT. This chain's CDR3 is CASFKQAYGYTF. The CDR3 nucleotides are TGTGCCAGCTTCAAACAAGCCTATGGCTACACCTTC.

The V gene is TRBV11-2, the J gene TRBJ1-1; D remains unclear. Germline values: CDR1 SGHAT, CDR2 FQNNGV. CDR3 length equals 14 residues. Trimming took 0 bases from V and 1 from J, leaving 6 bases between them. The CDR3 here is CASSLDPGNTEAFF. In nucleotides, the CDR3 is TGTGCCAGCAGCTTAGATCCGGGGAACACTGAAGCTTTCTTT.

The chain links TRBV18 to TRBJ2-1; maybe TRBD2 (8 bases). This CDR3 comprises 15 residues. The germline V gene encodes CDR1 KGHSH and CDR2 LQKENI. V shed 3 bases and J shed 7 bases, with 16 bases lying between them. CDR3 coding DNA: TGTGCCAGCTCACCTCGGGAGGGGGCGGTTAATGAGCAGTTCTTC. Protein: CASSPREGAVNEQFF. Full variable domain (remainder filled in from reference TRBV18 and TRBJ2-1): NAGVMQNPRHLVRRRGQEARLRCSPMKGHSHVYWYRQLPEEGLKFMVYLQKENIIDESGMPKERFSAEFPKEGPSILRIQQVVRGDSAAYFCASSPREGAVNEQFFGPGTRLTVL.

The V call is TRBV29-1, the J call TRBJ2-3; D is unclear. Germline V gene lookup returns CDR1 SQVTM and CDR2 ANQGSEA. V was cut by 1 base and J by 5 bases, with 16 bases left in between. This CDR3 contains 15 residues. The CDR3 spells CSVEGSQGYIDTQYF. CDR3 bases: TGCAGCGTTGAAGGGAGCCAAGGGTATATAGATACGCAGTATTTT.

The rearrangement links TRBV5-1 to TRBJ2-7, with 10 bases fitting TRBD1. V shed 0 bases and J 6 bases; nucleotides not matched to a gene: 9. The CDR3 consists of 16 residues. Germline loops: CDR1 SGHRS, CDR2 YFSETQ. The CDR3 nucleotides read TGCGCCAGCAGCTTGGTCCCGGGACAGGGGAGAGGCGAGCAGTACTTC. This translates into CASSLVPGQGRGEQYF. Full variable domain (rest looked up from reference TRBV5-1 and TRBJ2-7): KAGVTQTPRYLIKTRGQQVTLSCSPISGHRSVSWYQQTPGQGLQFLFEYFSETQRNKGNFPGRFSGRQFSNSRSEMNVSTLELGDSALYLCASSLVPGQGRGEQYFGPGTRLTVT.

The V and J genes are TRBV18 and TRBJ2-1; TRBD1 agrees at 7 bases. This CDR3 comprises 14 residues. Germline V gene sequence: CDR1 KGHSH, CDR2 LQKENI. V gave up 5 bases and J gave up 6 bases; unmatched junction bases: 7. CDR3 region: CASSADRVRNEQFF. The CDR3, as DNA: TGTGCCAGCTCAGCAGACAGGGTTCGCAATGAGCAGTTCTTC.

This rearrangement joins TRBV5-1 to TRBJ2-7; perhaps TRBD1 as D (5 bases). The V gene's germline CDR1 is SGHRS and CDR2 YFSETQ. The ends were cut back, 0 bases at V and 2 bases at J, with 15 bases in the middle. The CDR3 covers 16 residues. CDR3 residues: CASSLAQGVGAYEQYF. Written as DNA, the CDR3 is TGCGCCAGCAGCTTGGCCCAAGGGGTAGGGGCCTACGAGCAGTACTTC.

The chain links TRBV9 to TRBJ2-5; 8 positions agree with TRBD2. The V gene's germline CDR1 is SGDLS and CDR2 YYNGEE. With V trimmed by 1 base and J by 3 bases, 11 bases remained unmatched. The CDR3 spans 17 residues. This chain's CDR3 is CASSVRGSSSGEETQYF. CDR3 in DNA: TGTGCCAGCAGCGTAAGGGGGTCTAGTAGCGGGGAAGAGACCCAGTACTTC. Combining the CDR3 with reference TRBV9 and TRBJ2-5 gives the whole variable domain DSGVTQTPKHLITATGQRVTLRCSPRSGDLSVYWYQQSLDQGLQFLIQYYNGEERAKGNILERFSAQQFPDLHSELNLSSLELGDSALYFCASSVRGSSSGEETQYFGPGTRLLVL.

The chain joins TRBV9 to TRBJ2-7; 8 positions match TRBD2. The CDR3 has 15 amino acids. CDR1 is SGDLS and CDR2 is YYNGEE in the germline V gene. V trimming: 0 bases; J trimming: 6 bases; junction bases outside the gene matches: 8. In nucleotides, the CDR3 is TGTGCCAGCAGCGTAGCTAACACGGCGGGGGGCGAGCAGTACTTC. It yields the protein CASSVANTAGGEQYF.

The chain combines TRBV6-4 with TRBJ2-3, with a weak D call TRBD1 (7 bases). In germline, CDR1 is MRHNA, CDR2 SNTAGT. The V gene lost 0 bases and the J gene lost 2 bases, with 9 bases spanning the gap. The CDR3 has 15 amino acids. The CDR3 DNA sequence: TGTGCCAGCAGTGACTCGGAGGGGGCCACAGATACGCAGTATTTT. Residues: CASSDSEGATDTQYF.